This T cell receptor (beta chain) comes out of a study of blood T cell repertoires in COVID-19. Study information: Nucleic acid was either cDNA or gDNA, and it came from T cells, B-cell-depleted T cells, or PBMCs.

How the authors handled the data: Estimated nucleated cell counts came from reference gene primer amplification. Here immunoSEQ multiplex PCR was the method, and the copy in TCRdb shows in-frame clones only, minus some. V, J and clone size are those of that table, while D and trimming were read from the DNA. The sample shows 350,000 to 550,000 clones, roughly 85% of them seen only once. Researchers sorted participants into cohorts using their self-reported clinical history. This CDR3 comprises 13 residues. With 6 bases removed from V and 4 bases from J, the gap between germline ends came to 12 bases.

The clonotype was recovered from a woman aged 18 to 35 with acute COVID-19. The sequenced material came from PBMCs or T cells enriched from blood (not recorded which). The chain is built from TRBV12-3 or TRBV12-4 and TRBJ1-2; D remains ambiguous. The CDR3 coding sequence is TGTGCCAGCAGGATCAAGGAGGTCTATGGCTACACCTTC. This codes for CASRIKEVYGYTF.